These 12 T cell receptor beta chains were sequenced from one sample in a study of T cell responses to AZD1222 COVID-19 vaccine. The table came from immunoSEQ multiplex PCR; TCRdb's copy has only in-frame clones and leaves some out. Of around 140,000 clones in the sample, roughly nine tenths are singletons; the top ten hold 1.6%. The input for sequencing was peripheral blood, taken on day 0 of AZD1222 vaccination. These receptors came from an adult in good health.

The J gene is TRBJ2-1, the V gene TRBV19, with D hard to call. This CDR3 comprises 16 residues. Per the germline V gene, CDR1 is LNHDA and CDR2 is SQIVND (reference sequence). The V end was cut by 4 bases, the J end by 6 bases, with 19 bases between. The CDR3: CASSTKDLGSLNEQFF. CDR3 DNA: TGTGCCAGTAGTACCAAAGACCTGGGGTCTCTCAATGAGCAGTTCTTC.

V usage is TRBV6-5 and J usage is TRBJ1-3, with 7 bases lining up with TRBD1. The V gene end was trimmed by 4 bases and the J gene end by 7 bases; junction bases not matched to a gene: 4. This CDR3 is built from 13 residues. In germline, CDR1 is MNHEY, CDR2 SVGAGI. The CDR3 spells CASSFDRANTIYF. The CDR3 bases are TGTGCCAGCAGTTTCGACAGGGCGAACACCATATATTTT.

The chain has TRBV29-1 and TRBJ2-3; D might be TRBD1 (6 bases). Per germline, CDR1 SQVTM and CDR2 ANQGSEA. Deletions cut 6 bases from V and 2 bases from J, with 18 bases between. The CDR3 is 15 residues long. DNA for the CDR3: TGCAGCGTCATACCCCCGACAGGTACCACAGATACGCAGTATTTT. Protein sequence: CSVIPPTGTTDTQYF.

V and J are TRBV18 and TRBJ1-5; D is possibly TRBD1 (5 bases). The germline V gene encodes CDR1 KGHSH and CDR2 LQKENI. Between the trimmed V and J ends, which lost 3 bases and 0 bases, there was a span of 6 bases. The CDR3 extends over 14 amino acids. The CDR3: CASSPGLSNQPQHF. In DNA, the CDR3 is TGTGCCAGCTCACCGGGGCTTAGCAATCAGCCCCAGCATTTT.

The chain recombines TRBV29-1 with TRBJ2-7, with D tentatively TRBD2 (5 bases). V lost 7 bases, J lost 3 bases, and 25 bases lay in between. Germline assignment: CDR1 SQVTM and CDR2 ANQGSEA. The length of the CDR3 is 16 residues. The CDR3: CSATPLAPGGFYEQYF. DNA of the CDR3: TGCAGCGCCACCCCCTTGGCCCCTGGAGGCTTCTACGAGCAGTACTTC.

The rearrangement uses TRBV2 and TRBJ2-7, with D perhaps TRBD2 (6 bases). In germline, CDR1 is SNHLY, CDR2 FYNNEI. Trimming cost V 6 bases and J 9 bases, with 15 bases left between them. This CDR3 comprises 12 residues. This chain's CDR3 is CASREPGLGQYF. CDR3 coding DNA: TGTGCCAGCAGGGAGCCGGGACTCGGGCAGTACTTC.

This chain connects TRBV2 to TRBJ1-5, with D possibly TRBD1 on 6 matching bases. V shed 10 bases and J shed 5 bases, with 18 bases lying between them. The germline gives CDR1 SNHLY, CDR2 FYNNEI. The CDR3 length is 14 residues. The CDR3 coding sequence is TGTGCCACACAGGGTGTACCGTCCGATCAGCCCCAGCATTTT. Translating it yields CATQGVPSDQPQHF.

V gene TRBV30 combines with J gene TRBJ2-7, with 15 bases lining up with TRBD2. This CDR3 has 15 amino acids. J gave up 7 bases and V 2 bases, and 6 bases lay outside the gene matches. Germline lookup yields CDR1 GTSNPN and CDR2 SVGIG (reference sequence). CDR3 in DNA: TGTGCCTGGAGTAGCGGGACTAGCGGGAGGCATGAGCAGTACTTC. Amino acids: CAWSSGTSGRHEQYF.

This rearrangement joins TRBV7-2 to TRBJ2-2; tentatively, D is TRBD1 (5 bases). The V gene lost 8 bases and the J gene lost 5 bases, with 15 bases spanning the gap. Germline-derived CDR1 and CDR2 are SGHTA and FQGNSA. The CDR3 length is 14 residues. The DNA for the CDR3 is TGTGCCAGCCACCAGGGATTGGTGACCGGGGAGCTGTTTTTT. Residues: CASHQGLVTGELFF.

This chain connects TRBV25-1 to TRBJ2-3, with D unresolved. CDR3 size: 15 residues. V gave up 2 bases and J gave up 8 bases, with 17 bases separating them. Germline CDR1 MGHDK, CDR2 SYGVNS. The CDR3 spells CASSEPRAPAITQYF. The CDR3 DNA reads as TGTGCCAGCAGTGAACCCCGGGCCCCCGCAATTACGCAGTATTTT.

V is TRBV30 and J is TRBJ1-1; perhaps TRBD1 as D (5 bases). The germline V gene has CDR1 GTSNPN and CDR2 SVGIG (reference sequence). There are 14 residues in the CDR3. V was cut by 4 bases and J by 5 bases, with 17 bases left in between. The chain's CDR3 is CAWTWGGGGTEAFF. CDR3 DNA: TGTGCCTGGACCTGGGGGGGAGGAGGGACTGAAGCTTTCTTT.

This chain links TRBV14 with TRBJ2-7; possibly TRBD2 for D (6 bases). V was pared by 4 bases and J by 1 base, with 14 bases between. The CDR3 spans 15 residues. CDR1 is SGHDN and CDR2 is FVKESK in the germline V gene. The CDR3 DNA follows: TGTGCCAGCAGCCGCACAGCGGCGGGGTCCTACGAGCAGTACTTC. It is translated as CASSRTAAGSYEQYF.